A single sample is the source of the 17 T cell receptor beta chains below, sequenced in a study of blood T cell repertoires in COVID-19 (TCRdb year 2020). Receptor amplification or capture employed the immunoSEQ multiplex PCR assay. TCRdb stores this immuneACCESS table with in-frame sequences only. Part of the clones is absent; in the studies checked, under half of the shortfall reflects unresolved V genes, and no reason is known for the rest. The sample table records 30,000 to 40,000 clones; 75% to 80% of these occur just once. The ten most abundant clones make up more than 15% of the sample. The specimen sequenced was peripheral blood. The receptor set was obtained from a human donor in a cohort sampled during active COVID-19.

This chain joins TRBV14 and TRBJ2-1, with TRBD2 matching over 10 bases. The CDR3 spans 15 residues. The trim removed 5 bases at V and 4 bases at J, leaving 5 bases unmatched. Germline lookup yields CDR1 SGHDN and CDR2 FVKESK. CDR3 sequence reads: CASSYLAGAYNEQFF. For the CDR3, the DNA is TGTGCCAGCAGCTACCTAGCGGGGGCATACAATGAGCAGTTCTTC.

This clone appeared a few times. The rearrangement links TRBV4-3 to TRBJ1-1, with D unresolved. CDR1 LGHNA and CDR2 YSLEER come from the germline V gene. The CDR3 is made up of 16 amino acids. V lost 0 bases and J 1 base, leaving 12 bases between the germline ends. CDR3 sequence reads: CASSQEVTIQNTEAFF. For the CDR3, the DNA is TGCGCCAGCAGCCAAGAGGTCACTATTCAGAACACTGAAGCTTTCTTT.

This chain links TRBV30 with TRBJ2-3; 11 positions agree with TRBD2. Germline assignment: CDR1 GTSNPN and CDR2 SVGIG (reference sequence). With 5 bases clipped from V and 3 bases from J, the junction kept 4 bases outside the gene matches. The CDR3 sequence is 14 residues long. CDR3 coding DNA: TGTGCCTGGCAAGGGACTAGCGGAACAGATACGCAGTATTTT. This translates into CAWQGTSGTDTQYF.

This sequence joins TRBV28 and TRBJ1-1; 7 bases align to TRBD1. V dropped 6 bases and J dropped 9; count of bases not matched to a gene: 4. The CDR3 has 11 residues. Looked up from germline, CDR1 is MDHEN and CDR2 is SYDVKM. The CDR3 nucleotides read TGTGCCAGCAGACACAGGGGCAAAGCTTTCTTT. Encoded protein: CASRHRGKAFF.

The J gene is TRBJ2-7, the V gene TRBV23-1; 8 nucleotides agree with TRBD1. TRBV23-1 is flagged as an ORF with uncertain function. With V trimmed by 8 bases and J by 1 base, 13 bases remained unmatched. The CDR3 is made up of 16 amino acids. CDR3 nucleotides: TGCGCCAGCCGGCGCGGAGACAGGGGTCTTTCCTACGAGCAGTACTTC. Protein product: CASRRGDRGLSYEQYF.

The chain carries TRBV7-9 and TRBJ2-1; possible D gene TRBD2, 5 bases. Germline V gene data show CDR1 as SEHNR and CDR2 as FQNEAQ (reference sequence). The CDR3 runs to 15 residues. Trimming cost V 1 base and J 7 bases, with 14 bases left between them. CDR3 region: CASSLGRTSSNEQFF. The CDR3, as DNA: TGTGCCAGCAGCTTAGGTCGTACTAGTAGTAATGAGCAGTTCTTC.

Note on this clone: A read error is likely, as this CDR3 ends without the conserved phenylalanine or tryptophan. Because the CDR3's place on the DNA is in doubt, the DNA is left out and the CDR3 is given as listed by TCRdb. The genes are TRBV13 and TRBJ2-7; the table's D call of TRBD1 was not tested on the DNA. A total of 13 residues make up the CDR3, ends included. Germline assignment: CDR1 PRHDT and CDR2 FYEKMQ (reference sequence). CDR3 protein: CASSLGDQGAVFL.

The V and J genes are TRBV2 and TRBJ2-7; TRBD1 matches 9 bases. Germline CDR1 reads SNHLY; CDR2 reads FYNNEI. This CDR3 comprises 13 residues. V trimming: 7 bases; J trimming: 5 bases; junction bases outside the gene matches: 6. CDR3 region: CASTPDRGHEQYF. CDR3 DNA sequence: TGTGCCAGCACTCCGGACAGGGGTCACGAGCAGTACTTC.

This CDR3 reads CASSLLGQGKVQYF. The CDR3 DNA reads TGTGCCAGCAGTCTTCTAGGACAGGGGAAGGTGCAGTACTTC. V gene TRBV28 combines with J gene TRBJ2-7, with TRBD1 matching 9 bases. CDR1 and CDR2 from the germline V gene are MDHEN and SYDVKM. With V trimmed by 5 bases and J by 9 bases, 11 bases remained unmatched. The CDR3 totals 14 residues.

This clone appeared a single time. The genes are TRBV19 and TRBJ1-1, with D perhaps TRBD1 (6 bases). Germline V lookup: CDR1 LNHDA, CDR2 SQIVND (reference sequence). The V and J ends lost 7 bases and 5 bases respectively, with 17 bases between them. The CDR3 contains 14 residues. The DNA for the CDR3 is TGTGCCAGTACCCCCGGGACCACAGGGACTGAAGCTTTCTTT. It is translated as CASTPGTTGTEAFF.

The chain joins TRBV7-3 to TRBJ1-1, with D perhaps TRBD1 (5 bases). Trimming removed 5 bases from V and 5 bases from J, with 12 bases in between. The CDR3 sequence is 13 residues long. Looked up from germline, CDR1 is SGHTA and CDR2 is FQGTGA. CDR3 sequence: CASSPRGQTEAFF. The DNA for the CDR3 is TGTGCCAGCAGCCCCCGTGGACAAACTGAAGCTTTCTTT. Supplemented by reference TRBV7-3 and TRBJ1-1, the full variable domain reads GAGVSQTPSNKVTEKGKYVELRCDPISGHTALYWYRQSLGQGPEFLIYFQGTGAADDSGLPNDRFFAVRPEGSVSTLKIQRTERGDSAVYLCASSPRGQTEAFFGQGTRLTVV.

The chain couples TRBV29-1 to TRBJ2-7; D is perhaps TRBD2 (6 bases). Trimming shortened V by 6 bases and J by 3 bases, and 18 bases separated the two germline ends. The CDR3 contains 14 residues. Germline V CDR1 and CDR2: SQVTM, ANQGSEA. CDR3 sequence: CSVKFGPGVYEQYF. The CDR3 nucleotides read TGCAGCGTCAAATTCGGGCCGGGGGTCTACGAGCAGTACTTC.

V usage is TRBV5-6 and J usage is TRBJ1-6; a weak D match, TRBD1 (6 bases). V gave up 2 bases and J gave up 1 base, with 13 bases separating them. The CDR3 contains 17 residues. Per the germline V gene, CDR1 is SGHDT and CDR2 is YYEEEE. For the CDR3, the DNA is TGTGCCAGCAGCTTTGGAAGGGGGAGTTCCTATAATTCACCCCTCCACTTT. This translates into CASSFGRGSSYNSPLHF.

This clone was picked up one time. The chain couples TRBV6-1 to TRBJ1-6; D is uncertain. V gave up 2 bases and J gave up 7 bases, with 9 bases separating them. The CDR3 loop spans 14 amino acids. Germline assignment: CDR1 MNHNS and CDR2 SASEGT. DNA of the CDR3: TGTGCCAGCAGTGAAAGTCCTGAGAATTCACCCCTCCACTTT. This gives the protein CASSESPENSPLHF.

The chain links TRBV19 to TRBJ1-2, with 11 bases aligning to TRBD1. The CDR3 totals 18 residues. V was clipped by 8 bases and J by 7 bases; unmatched bases: 21. Germline V gives CDR1 LNHDA, CDR2 SQIVND (reference sequence). The CDR3 DNA is TGTGCCAGTGATATTGGGTTAGCCGGGACAGGGGGTTCCTCTGGCTACACCTTC. Translated: CASDIGLAGTGGSSGYTF.

The gene calls are TRBV6-2 or TRBV6-3 and TRBJ2-1; 12 nucleotides match TRBD2. The germline gives CDR1 MNHEY, CDR2 SVGEGT. The CDR3 spans 15 residues. The V gene end was trimmed by 4 bases and the J gene end by 4 bases; junction bases not matched to a gene: 2. CDR3 loop: CASSWLAGGYNEQFF. For the CDR3, the DNA is TGTGCCAGCAGTTGGCTAGCGGGAGGGTACAATGAGCAGTTCTTC.

The V and J genes are TRBV19 and TRBJ2-7, with a tentative D call TRBD2 (5 bases). The CDR3 spans 12 residues. Trimming stripped 5 bases from V and 3 bases from J, with 8 bases between. Germline V gives CDR1 LNHDA, CDR2 SQIVND (reference sequence). The CDR3 loop reads CASSEGDYEQYF. CDR3 sequence (DNA): TGTGCCAGTAGTGAGGGAGACTACGAGCAGTACTTC. Full variable domain (rest looked up from reference TRBV19 and TRBJ2-7): DGGITQSPKYLFRKEGQNVTLSCEQNLNHDAMYWYRQDPGQGLRLIYYSQIVNDFQKGDIAEGYSVSREKKESFPLTVTSAQKNPTAFYLCASSEGDYEQYFGPGTRLTVT.